The clone carrying this TCR beta chain has more than one count but fewer than ten. The sample belongs to a study of blood T cells in healthy people across ages. Alongside a J-beta primer mix, a sample-barcoded 5' primer served in a second PCR lasting about 7 to 11 cycles. TCRdb passed the 5' RACE reads through MiXCR, listing each CDR3 protein once. The table records some 760,000 distinct CDR3 sequences, 20% to 25% of them present only once. Per sample, a minimum of 6.5 million PBMCs were isolated. Germline assignment: CDR1 SGHRS and CDR2 YFSETQ. The CDR3 has 18 amino acids. V shed 0 bases, J shed 4 bases, and the junction held 14 bases outside the gene matches. These same data were also listed under a study on T cells of mothers and their children. That report adds: None of the identified T cell clones proved to be persistent microchimeric clones.

This clonotype was obtained from a boy younger than 18 in good health. Specimen: blood. The chain joins TRBV5-1 to TRBJ2-3; TRBD2 matches 7 bases. The CDR3 is CASSLGFDKGLLPDTQYF. CDR3 DNA: TGCGCCAGCAGCTTGGGATTCGATAAGGGACTACTCCCAGATACGCAGTATTTT. Filled out from reference TRBV5-1 and TRBJ2-3, the complete variable domain reads KAGVTQTPRYLIKTRGQQVTLSCSPISGHRSVSWYQQTPGQGLQFLFEYFSETQRNKGNFPGRFSGRQFSNSRSEMNVSTLELGDSALYLCASSLGFDKGLLPDTQYFGPGTRLTVL.